This T cell receptor beta chain was sequenced for a study of cytomegalovirus exposure and HLA in healthy donors. The study's findings and limits: Association of fewer than 20,000 TCR beta sequences with HLA alleles was found at 0.05 false discovery rate in a later analysis.

Trimming removed 0 bases from V and 3 bases from J; junction bases left unmatched: 5. The CDR3 contains 15 residues. The V gene's germline CDR1 is MNHEY and CDR2 SVGAGI. In regard to this clone: Its antigen is not known.

A multiplex PCR was run with 60 Vbeta primers and 13 Jbeta primers. Profiling relied on immunoSEQ multiplex PCR, and the TCRdb table lists in-frame clones only, not all of them. Seen here are 150,000 or so clones, 60% to 80% observed once, and the top ten hold 3.5% to 5%. The sequenced sample was PBMCs. The V gene is TRBV6-5, the J gene TRBJ2-7, with 7 bases fitting TRBD1. The source is a male donor in good health and CMV-seronegative. CDR3: CASSYSTGNLYEQYF. The CDR3 DNA reads TGTGCCAGCAGTTACTCGACAGGGAATCTCTACGAGCAGTACTTC.